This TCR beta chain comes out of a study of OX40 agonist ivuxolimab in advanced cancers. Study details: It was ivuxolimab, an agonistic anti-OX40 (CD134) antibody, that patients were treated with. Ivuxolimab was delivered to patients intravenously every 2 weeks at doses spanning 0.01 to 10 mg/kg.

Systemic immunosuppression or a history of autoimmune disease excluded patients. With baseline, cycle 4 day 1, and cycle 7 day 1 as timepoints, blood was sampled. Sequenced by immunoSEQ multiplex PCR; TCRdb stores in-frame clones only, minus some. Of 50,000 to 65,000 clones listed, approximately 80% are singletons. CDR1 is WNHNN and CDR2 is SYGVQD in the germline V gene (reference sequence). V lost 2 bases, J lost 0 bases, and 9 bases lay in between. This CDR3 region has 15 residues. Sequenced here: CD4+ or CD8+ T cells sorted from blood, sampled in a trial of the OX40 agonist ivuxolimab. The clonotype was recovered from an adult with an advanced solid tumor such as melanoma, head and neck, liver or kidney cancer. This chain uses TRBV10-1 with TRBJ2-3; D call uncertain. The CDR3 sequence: CASSERLDSTDTQYF. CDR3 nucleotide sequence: TGCGCCAGCAGTGAGAGACTCGACAGCACAGATACGCAGTATTTT.